In its sample, the clone carrying this T cell receptor beta chain was seen many times. The data are from a study of blood T cell repertoires in COVID-19. This table comes from immunoSEQ multiplex PCR, and its TCRdb copy is limited to in-frame clones, with some not included. This table holds about 160,000 clones, under 90% found once. J gave up 2 bases and V 4 bases, and 5 bases lay outside the gene matches. The length of the CDR3 is 15 residues. From germline, CDR1 is MNHEY and CDR2 SMNVEV (reference sequence). The receptor was isolated from an older woman who had recovered from COVID-19. This chain joins TRBV27 and TRBJ2-1, with 7 bases lining up with TRBD2. Sequencing used PBMCs or T cells enriched from blood (not recorded which). The CDR3 sequence is CASSSGLGPYNEQFF. In DNA form, the CDR3 reads TGTGCCAGCAGTTCCGGACTAGGACCCTACAATGAGCAGTTCTTC.